One sample yielded the 19 T cell receptor beta chains listed below, sequenced in a study of post-analysis software for immune sequencing data. Included in the TCR beta cDNA libraries were unique molecular identifiers. One entry per CDR3 protein, called by TCRdb with MiXCR from the PCR reads. Among some 690,000 distinct CDR3 sequences listed, 30% were seen once. No antigen is known for these receptors. Study-level results: Elevated frequency relative to controls characterized several TRBV segments in patients, TRBV5-6, TRBV5-1 and TRBV20-1 among them.

The sample consisted of blood. The receptors derive from a girl aged 10-17 years with multiple sclerosis.

V is TRBV29-1 and J is TRBJ1-1; no definite D call. Trimming left V 4 bases short and J 4 bases short, with 7 bases between. The V gene's germline CDR1 is SQVTM and CDR2 ANQGSEA. There are 11 residues in the CDR3. CDR3 residues: CSVVGRTEAFF. CDR3 DNA: TGCAGCGTTGTTGGTCGCACTGAAGCTTTCTTT.

The chain uses TRBV5-1 and TRBJ1-6; 8 positions agree with TRBD1. Germline CDR1 SGHRS, CDR2 YFSETQ. Trimming removed 0 bases from V and 7 bases from J; junction bases left unmatched: 6. The CDR3 covers 16 residues. CDR3 loop: CASSLEYRGRNSPLHF. The CDR3 DNA reads as TGCGCCAGCAGCTTGGAGTACAGGGGGAGGAATTCACCCCTCCACTTT.

This clonotype turned up a few times. The chain carries TRBV7-8 and TRBJ1-1, with D perhaps TRBD1 (6 bases). CDR1 is SGHVS, CDR2 FQNEAQ, per germline. V lost 7 bases to trimming and J lost 4 bases, with 19 bases between them. This CDR3 is built from 15 residues. The CDR3 region is CASTGGAGLITEAFF. For the CDR3, the DNA is TGTGCCAGCACCGGGGGGGCAGGCCTCATCACTGAAGCTTTCTTT. Variable domain in full (rest from reference TRBV7-8 and TRBJ1-1): GAGVSQSPRYKVAKRGQDVALRCDPISGHVSLFWYQQALGQGPEFLTYFQNEAQLDKSGLPSDRFFAERPEGSVSTLKIQRTQQEDSAVYLCASTGGAGLITEAFFGQGTRLTVV.

There are a few counts of this clonotype. V gene TRBV7-2 combines with J gene TRBJ2-7; 7 positions match TRBD1. V was clipped by 0 bases and J by 3 bases; unmatched bases: 5. CDR3 length: 15 residues. Germline V gene sequence: CDR1 SGHTA, CDR2 FQGNSA. The CDR3 coding sequence is TGTGCCAGCAGCTTAGCAGGCAGGGGGATCTACGAGCAGTACTTC. This codes for CASSLAGRGIYEQYF.

The J gene is TRBJ2-5, the V gene TRBV20-1; TRBD2 might be the D (5 bases). V was pared by 5 bases and J by 7 bases, with 20 bases between. The CDR3 loop spans 14 amino acids. Germline CDR1 and CDR2: DFQATT and SNEGSKA (reference sequence). As DNA, the CDR3 is TGCAGTGCTTCCCCCGGACTCCTCACTGGGACCCAGTACTTC. Translated: CSASPGLLTGTQYF.

A remark on this clonotype: One base away lies a much larger clone, so this may be a sequencing read error. The chain couples TRBV29-1 to TRBJ2-3, with TRBD1 matching 8 bases. This CDR3 spans 13 amino acids. Germline values: CDR1 SQVTM, CDR2 ANQGSEA. The CDR3, as DNA: TGCAGCGCGGTCCCGGGACAGGCAGATGCGCAGTATTTT. The encoded protein is CSAVPGQADAQYF.

This chain uses TRBV20-1 with TRBJ2-6, with a tentative D call TRBD2 (6 bases). Looked up from germline, CDR1 is DFQATT and CDR2 is SNEGSKA (reference sequence). V was shortened by 5 bases and J by 4 bases, with 15 bases between the two germline ends. The CDR3 is 15 residues long. The CDR3 bases are TGCAGTGCTCGGAGGAGGGCGTCCGGGGCCAACGTCCTGACTTTC. Protein sequence: CSARRRASGANVLTF.

This clonotype was observed a few times. This chain uses TRBV6-6 with TRBJ2-1, with TRBD1 matching 7 bases. Germline V gene sequence: CDR1 MNHNY, CDR2 SVGAGI (reference sequence). J lost 5 bases, V lost 8 bases, and 15 bases had no gene match. The CDR3 is made up of 16 amino acids. The chain's CDR3 is CASHGQTGWSDNEQFF. The CDR3 region has the DNA TGTGCCAGCCATGGGCAGACAGGGTGGTCGGACAATGAGCAGTTCTTC.

Of note for this clonotype: One junction end does not reproduce the germline sequence, and a read error may be involved. The gene calls are TRBV14 and TRBJ1-1; no definite D call. Germline V CDR1 and CDR2: SGHDN, FVKESK. CDR3 length: 13 amino acids. The CDR3 region is CANSQERGTEAFF. The CDR3 DNA follows: TGTGCCAACAGCCAAGAACGAGGGACTGAAGCTTTCTTT.

This chain joins TRBV4-3 and TRBJ2-5; D is undetermined. Per germline, CDR1 LGHNA and CDR2 YSLEER. CDR3 length: 15 amino acids. Between the trimmed V and J ends, which lost 0 bases and 2 bases, there was a span of 10 bases. DNA of the CDR3: TGCGCCAGCAGCCAAGATTTTGGCGTTCAAGAGACCCAGTACTTC. Translation: CASSQDFGVQETQYF.

This chain joins TRBV20-1 and TRBJ2-3, with D possibly TRBD1 on 7 matching bases. The germline CDR1 and CDR2 sequences are DFQATT and SNEGSKA (reference sequence). This CDR3 contains 14 residues. Here the CDR3 reads CRGTTGTSTDTQYF. The DNA of the CDR3 is TGCAGGGGAACGACAGGGACTAGCACAGATACGCAGTATTTT.

This sequence joins TRBV7-8 and TRBJ2-1; 10 nucleotides align to TRBD2. V lost 5 bases to trimming and J lost 2 bases; unmatched junction nucleotides: 6. Germline V gives CDR1 SGHVS, CDR2 FQNEAQ. CDR3 length: 16 residues. CDR3 residues: CASSPMTSGPYNEQFF. The CDR3 DNA reads TGTGCCAGCAGCCCGATGACTAGCGGGCCCTACAATGAGCAGTTCTTC.

V is TRBV4-1 and J is TRBJ2-3; 11 bases are a match to TRBD2. The CDR3 extends over 18 amino acids. Germline CDR1 is MGHRA and CDR2 is YSYEKL. V shed 4 bases, J shed 0 bases, and the junction held 9 bases outside the gene matches. The CDR3 sequence is CASSLVGTSGPSTDTQYF. The DNA of the CDR3 is TGCGCCAGCAGCCTGGTTGGGACTAGCGGCCCTAGCACAGATACGCAGTATTTT.

This clonotype was seen only a few times. V and J are TRBV27 and TRBJ1-6, with 7 bases aligning to TRBD1. The J segment lost 3 bases and the V segment lost 6 bases, leaving 5 bases of the junction unmatched. The CDR3 totals 15 residues. The germline V gene encodes CDR1 MNHEY and CDR2 SMNVEV (reference sequence). The CDR3 reads CASRGTVHYNSPLHF. Here the CDR3 DNA reads TGTGCCAGCAGGGGGACAGTACACTATAATTCACCCCTCCACTTT.

This chain uses TRBV27 with TRBJ1-6; D ambiguous. The CDR3 runs 12 residues. With 3 bases removed from V and 10 bases from J, the gap between germline ends came to 7 bases. Germline CDR1 is MNHEY and CDR2 is SMNVEV (reference sequence). CDR3 sequence (DNA): TGTGCCAGCAGTTTGTGGGGATCACCCCTCCACTTT. This translates into CASSLWGSPLHF.

This clonotype was counted only a few times. The gene calls are TRBV10-3 and TRBJ2-5; 10 bases are a match to TRBD1. V was pared by 8 bases and J by 5 bases, with 5 bases of the junction left unmatched. The CDR3 sequence is 13 residues long. CDR1 is ENHRY and CDR2 is SYGVKD in the germline V gene. Here the CDR3 reads CAIGDRGRETQYF. The CDR3 DNA follows: TGTGCCATCGGAGACAGGGGGCGGGAGACCCAGTACTTC.

This clonotype came up a few times. The CDR3: CASSVGDLSEKLFF. The DNA of the CDR3 is TGTGCCAGCAGCGTAGGGGACCTTAGTGAAAAACTGTTTTTT. The chain employs TRBV9 and TRBJ1-4, with TRBD1 as a possible D gene (5 bases). Germline CDR1 reads SGDLS; CDR2 reads YYNGEE. Deletions cut 0 bases from V and 7 bases from J, with 10 bases between. CDR3 length: 14 amino acids.

V is TRBV28 and J is TRBJ2-5, with 9 bases that match TRBD2. This CDR3 is 16 amino acids long. With 3 bases clipped from V and 5 bases from J, the junction kept 10 bases outside the gene matches. Per germline, CDR1 MDHEN and CDR2 SYDVKM. CDR3 amino acids: CASSFVYPSGTETQYF. DNA of the CDR3: TGTGCCAGCAGTTTTGTTTATCCTAGCGGGACGGAGACCCAGTACTTC.

This clonotype was picked up a small number of times. V is TRBV10-3 and J is TRBJ2-1, with D possibly being TRBD2 (5 bases). CDR3 length: 16 amino acids. Trimming removed 0 bases from V and 0 bases from J, with 9 bases in between. The germline V gene has CDR1 ENHRY and CDR2 SYGVKD. The CDR3 reads CAISESAGSSYNEQFF. CDR3 in DNA: TGTGCCATCAGTGAGTCTGCGGGTTCCTCCTACAATGAGCAGTTCTTC.